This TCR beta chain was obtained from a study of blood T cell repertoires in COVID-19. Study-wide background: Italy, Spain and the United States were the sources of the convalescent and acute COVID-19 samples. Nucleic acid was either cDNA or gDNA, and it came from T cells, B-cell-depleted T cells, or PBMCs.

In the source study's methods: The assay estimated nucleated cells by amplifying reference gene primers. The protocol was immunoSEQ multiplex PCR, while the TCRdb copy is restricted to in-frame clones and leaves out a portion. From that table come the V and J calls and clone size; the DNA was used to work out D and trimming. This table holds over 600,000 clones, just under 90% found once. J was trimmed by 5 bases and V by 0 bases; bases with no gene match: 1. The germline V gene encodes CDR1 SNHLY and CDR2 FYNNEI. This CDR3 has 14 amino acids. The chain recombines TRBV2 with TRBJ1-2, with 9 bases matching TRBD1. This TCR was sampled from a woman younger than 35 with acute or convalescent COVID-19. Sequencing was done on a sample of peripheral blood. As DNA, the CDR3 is TGTGCCAGCAGTGAAGCGGGACAGGGATATGGCTACACCTTC. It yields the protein CASSEAGQGYGYTF. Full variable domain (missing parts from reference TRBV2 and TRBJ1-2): EPEVTQTPSHQVTQMGQEVILRCVPISNHLYFYWYRQILGQKVEFLVSFYNNEISEKSEIFDDQFSVERPDGSNFTLKIRSTKLEDSAMYFCASSEAGQGYGYTFGSGTRLTVV.